This T cell receptor (beta chain) was identified during a study of blood T cell dynamics during melanoma immunotherapy. This table comes from immunoSEQ multiplex PCR, and its TCRdb copy is limited to in-frame clones, with some not included. The table has around 12,000 clones, about 90% seen once. Documented time point: week 3, after first cycle of checkpoint inhibitor. The length of the CDR3 is 14 residues. Germline loops: CDR1 SGHRS, CDR2 YFSETQ. The V gene end was trimmed by 5 bases and the J gene end by 1 base; junction bases not matched to a gene: 5. The specimen was effector memory CD8+ T cells from blood, collected from a patient treated with checkpoint blockade. V usage is TRBV5-1 and J usage is TRBJ1-1; 7 bases agree with TRBD1. The source of this sequence is a human donor with melanoma. CDR3 loop: CASRLAGGNTEAFF. The CDR3 DNA reads as TGCGCCAGCAGGCTCGCAGGGGGGAACACTGAAGCTTTCTTT. Supplemented by reference TRBV5-1 and TRBJ1-1, the full variable domain reads KAGVTQTPRYLIKTRGQQVTLSCSPISGHRSVSWYQQTPGQGLQFLFEYFSETQRNKGNFPGRFSGRQFSNSRSEMNVSTLELGDSALYLCASRLAGGNTEAFFGQGTRLTVV.